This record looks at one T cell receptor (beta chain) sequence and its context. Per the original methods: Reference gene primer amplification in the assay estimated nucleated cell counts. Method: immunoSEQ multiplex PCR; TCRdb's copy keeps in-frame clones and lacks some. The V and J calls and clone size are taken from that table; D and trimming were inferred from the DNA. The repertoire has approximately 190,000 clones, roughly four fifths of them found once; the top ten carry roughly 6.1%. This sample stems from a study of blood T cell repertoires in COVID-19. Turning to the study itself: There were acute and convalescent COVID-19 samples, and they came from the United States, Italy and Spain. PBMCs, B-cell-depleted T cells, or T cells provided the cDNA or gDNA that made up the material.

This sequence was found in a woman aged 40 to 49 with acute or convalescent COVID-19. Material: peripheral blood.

The CDR3 DNA is TGTGCCAGAAAGGGGACATATGACGAGCAGTACTTC. As protein: CARKGTYDEQYF. The rearrangement uses TRBV2 and TRBJ2-7, with D possibly matching TRBD1 (6 bases). The V gene lost 9 bases and the J gene lost 5 bases, with 14 bases spanning the gap. CDR3 length: 12 amino acids. Germline CDR1 is SNHLY and CDR2 is FYNNEI.